A single sample gave rise to the 5 T cell receptor beta chains below, sequenced in a study of shared clonotypes between healthy human individuals. Libraries were prepared by immunoSEQ multiplex PCR; TCRdb keeps only in-frame clonotypes and omits some of them. Of millions of clones in the sample, approximately 90% were seen once. Sequenced: naive CD4+ T cells sorted from blood. Subset described: CD45RA+ positively selected. These receptors originate from a man aged 18-30 years in good health.

The chain joins TRBV6-6 to TRBJ2-7; 12 bases fit TRBD2. V shed 6 bases and J 3 bases; nucleotides not matched to a gene: 9. Germline V gene lookup returns CDR1 MNHNY and CDR2 SVGAGI (reference sequence). The CDR3 is 16 residues long. CDR3 in amino acids: CASRSRTSGTFYEQYF. In DNA, the CDR3 is TGTGCCAGCAGATCTCGGACTAGCGGGACTTTCTACGAGCAGTACTTC.

The chain combines TRBV12-5 with TRBJ2-7; the D gene is possibly TRBD1 (6 bases). This CDR3 has 13 amino acids. From germline, CDR1 is LGHNT and CDR2 FRNRAP. The V and J ends lost 5 bases and 6 bases respectively, with 14 bases between them. This chain's CDR3 is CASGHSRGSEQYF. For the CDR3, the DNA is TGTGCTAGTGGTCACAGCAGGGGAAGCGAGCAGTACTTC.

With regard to this clone: Different DNA sequences within this sample yield the same CDR3. This sequence joins TRBV18 and TRBJ2-7; 12 bases are shared with TRBD2. From germline, CDR1 is KGHSH and CDR2 LQKENI. The trim removed 4 bases at V and 0 bases at J, leaving 1 base unmatched. This CDR3 region has 15 residues. The CDR3 region is CASSQTSGSSYEQYF. The DNA of the CDR3 is TGTGCCAGCTCACAGACTAGCGGGAGCTCCTACGAGCAGTACTTC. The variable domain in full, with the rest retrieved from reference TRBV18 and TRBJ2-7, is NAGVMQNPRHLVRRRGQEARLRCSPMKGHSHVYWYRQLPEEGLKFMVYLQKENIIDESGMPKERFSAEFPKEGPSILRIQQVVRGDSAAYFCASSQTSGSSYEQYFGPGTRLTVT.

V usage is TRBV28 and J usage is TRBJ2-7; the D gene is possibly TRBD2 (7 bases). Deletions cut 8 bases from V and 1 base from J, with 15 bases between. The germline V gene has CDR1 MDHEN and CDR2 SYDVKM. This CDR3 spans 14 amino acids. The CDR3, as DNA: TGTGCCAGCGGGGGGGGCGGAATTTCCTACGAGCAGTACTTC. Amino acids: CASGGGGISYEQYF.

The genes are TRBV7-2 and TRBJ2-1; tentative D call: TRBD1 (6 bases). The germline V gene has CDR1 SGHTA and CDR2 FQGNSA. The CDR3 length is 13 residues. Trimming cost V 7 bases and J 6 bases, with 13 bases left between them. CDR3 nucleotides: TGTGCCAGCAACACACAGGGCCTCAATGAGCAGTTCTTC. Translated: CASNTQGLNEQFF.